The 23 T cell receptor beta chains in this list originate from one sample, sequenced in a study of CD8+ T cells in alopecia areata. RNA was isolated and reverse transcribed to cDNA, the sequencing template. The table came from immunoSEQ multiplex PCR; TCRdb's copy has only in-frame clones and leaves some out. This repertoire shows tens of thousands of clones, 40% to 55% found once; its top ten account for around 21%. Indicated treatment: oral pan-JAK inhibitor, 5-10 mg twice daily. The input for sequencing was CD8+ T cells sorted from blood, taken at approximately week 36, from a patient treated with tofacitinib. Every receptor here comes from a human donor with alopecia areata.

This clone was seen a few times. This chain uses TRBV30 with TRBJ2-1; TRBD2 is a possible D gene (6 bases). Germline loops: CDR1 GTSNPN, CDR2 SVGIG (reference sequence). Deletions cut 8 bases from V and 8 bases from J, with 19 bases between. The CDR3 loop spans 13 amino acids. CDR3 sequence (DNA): TGTGCCCGCGGGACCCTTAACGCGGATGAGCAGTTCTTC. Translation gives CARGTLNADEQFF.

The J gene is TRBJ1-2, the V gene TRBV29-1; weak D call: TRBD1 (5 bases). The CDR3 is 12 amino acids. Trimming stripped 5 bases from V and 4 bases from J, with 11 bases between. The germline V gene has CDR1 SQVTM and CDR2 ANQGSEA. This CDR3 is CSVSRGSYGYTF. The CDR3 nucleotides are TGCAGCGTTTCTAGGGGAAGCTATGGCTACACCTTC. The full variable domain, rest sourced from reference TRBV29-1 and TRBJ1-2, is SAVISQKPSRDICQRGTSLTIQCQVDSQVTMMFWYRQQPGQSLTLIATANQGSEATYESGFVIDKFPISRPNLTFSTLTVSNMSPEDSSIYLCSVSRGSYGYTFGSGTRLTVV.

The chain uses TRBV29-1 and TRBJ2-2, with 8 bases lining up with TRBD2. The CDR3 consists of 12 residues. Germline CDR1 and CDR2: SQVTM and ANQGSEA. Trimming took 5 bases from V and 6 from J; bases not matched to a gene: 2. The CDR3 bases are TGCAGCGTTATAGCGGGATCCGGGGAGCTGTTTTTT. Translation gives CSVIAGSGELFF.

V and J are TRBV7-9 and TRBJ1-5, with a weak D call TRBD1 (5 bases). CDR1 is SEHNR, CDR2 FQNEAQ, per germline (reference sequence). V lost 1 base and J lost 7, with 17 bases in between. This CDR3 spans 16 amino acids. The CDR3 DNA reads TGTGCCAGCAGCTTAGGGGTCGAGACAAGGGACCAGCCCCAGCATTTT. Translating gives CASSLGVETRDQPQHF. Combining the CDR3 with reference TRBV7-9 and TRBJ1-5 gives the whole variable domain DTGVSQNPRHKITKRGQNVTFRCDPISEHNRLYWYRQTLGQGPEFLTYFQNEAQLEKSRLLSDRFSAERPKGSFSTLEIQRTEQGDSAMYLCASSLGVETRDQPQHFGDGTRLSIL.

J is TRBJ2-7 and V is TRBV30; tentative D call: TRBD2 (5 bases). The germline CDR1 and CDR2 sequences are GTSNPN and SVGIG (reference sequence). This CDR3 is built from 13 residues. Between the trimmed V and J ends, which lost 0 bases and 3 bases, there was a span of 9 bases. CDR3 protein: CAWSVGVGYEQYF. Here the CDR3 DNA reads TGTGCCTGGAGTGTCGGGGTGGGCTACGAGCAGTACTTC.

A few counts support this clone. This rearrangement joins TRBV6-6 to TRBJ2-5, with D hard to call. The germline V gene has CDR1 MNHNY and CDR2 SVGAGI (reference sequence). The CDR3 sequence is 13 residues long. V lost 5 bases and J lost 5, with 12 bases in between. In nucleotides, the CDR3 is TGTGCCAGCAGTCTACGTGTGTTGGAGACCCAGTACTTC. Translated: CASSLRVLETQYF.

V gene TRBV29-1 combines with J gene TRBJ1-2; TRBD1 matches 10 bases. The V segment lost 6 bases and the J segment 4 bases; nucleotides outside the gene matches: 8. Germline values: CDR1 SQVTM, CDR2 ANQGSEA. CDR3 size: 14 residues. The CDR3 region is CSVPRQGATYGYTF. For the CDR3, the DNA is TGCAGCGTCCCCAGACAGGGGGCGACCTATGGCTACACCTTC.

The CDR3 sequence: CASRRGNEQFF. CDR3 nucleotide sequence: TGTGCCAGCAGAAGGGGCAATGAGCAGTTCTTC. The V call is TRBV27, the J call TRBJ2-1; tentatively, D is TRBD1 (5 bases). V was cut by 6 bases and J by 6 bases, with 6 bases left in between. In germline, CDR1 is MNHEY, CDR2 SMNVEV (reference sequence). The length of the CDR3 is 11 residues.

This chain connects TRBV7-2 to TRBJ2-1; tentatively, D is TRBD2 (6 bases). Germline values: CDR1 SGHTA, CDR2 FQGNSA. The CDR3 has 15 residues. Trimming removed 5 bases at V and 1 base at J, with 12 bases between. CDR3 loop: CASSPGVGSYNEQFF. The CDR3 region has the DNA TGTGCCAGCAGCCCGGGGGTGGGGTCCTACAATGAGCAGTTCTTC.

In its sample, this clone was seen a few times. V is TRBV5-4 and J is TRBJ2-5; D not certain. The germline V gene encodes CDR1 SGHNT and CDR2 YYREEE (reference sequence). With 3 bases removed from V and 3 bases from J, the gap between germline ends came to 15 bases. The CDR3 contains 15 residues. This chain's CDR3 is CASSSPGLSEETQYF. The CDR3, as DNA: TGTGCCAGCAGCTCCCCAGGCCTCTCGGAAGAGACCCAGTACTTC.

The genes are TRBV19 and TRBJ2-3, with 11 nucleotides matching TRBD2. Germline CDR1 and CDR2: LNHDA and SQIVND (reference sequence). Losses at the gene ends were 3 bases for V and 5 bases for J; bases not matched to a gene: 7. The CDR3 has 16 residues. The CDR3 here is CASSMLVAGGKDTQYF. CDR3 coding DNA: TGTGCCAGTAGTATGTTGGTAGCGGGAGGGAAAGATACGCAGTATTTT.

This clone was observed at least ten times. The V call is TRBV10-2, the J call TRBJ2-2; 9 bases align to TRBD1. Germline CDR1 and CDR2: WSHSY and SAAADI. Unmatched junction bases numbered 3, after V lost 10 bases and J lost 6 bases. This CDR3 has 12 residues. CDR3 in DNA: TGCGCCATAAGACAGGGGGCCGGGGAGCTGTTTTTT. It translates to CAIRQGAGELFF.

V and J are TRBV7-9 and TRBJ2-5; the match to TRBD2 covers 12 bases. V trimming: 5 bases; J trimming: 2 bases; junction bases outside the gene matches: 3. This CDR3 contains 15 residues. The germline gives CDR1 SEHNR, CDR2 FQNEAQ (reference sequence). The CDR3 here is CASSVGTSGQETQYF. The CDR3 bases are TGTGCCAGCAGCGTAGGGACTAGCGGGCAAGAGACCCAGTACTTC.

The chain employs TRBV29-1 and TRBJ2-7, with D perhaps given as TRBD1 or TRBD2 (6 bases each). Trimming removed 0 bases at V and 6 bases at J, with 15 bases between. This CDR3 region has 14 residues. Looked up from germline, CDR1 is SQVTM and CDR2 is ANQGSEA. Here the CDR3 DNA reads TGCAGCGTTGAAGATGACGGCAGGGGAGGCGAGCAGTACTTC. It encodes CSVEDDGRGGEQYF.

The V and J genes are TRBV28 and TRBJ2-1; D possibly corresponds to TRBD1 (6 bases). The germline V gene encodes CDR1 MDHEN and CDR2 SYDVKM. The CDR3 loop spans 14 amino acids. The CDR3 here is CVCAGAPLVGEQFF. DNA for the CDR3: TGTGTCTGCGCAGGGGCTCCTCTTGTGGGTGAGCAGTTCTTC.

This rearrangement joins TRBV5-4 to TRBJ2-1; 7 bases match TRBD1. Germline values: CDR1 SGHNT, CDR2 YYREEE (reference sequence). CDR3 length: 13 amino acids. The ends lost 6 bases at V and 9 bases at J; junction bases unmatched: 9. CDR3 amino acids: CASTPGGFGEQFF. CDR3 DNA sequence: TGTGCCAGCACCCCAGGGGGTTTTGGTGAGCAGTTCTTC.

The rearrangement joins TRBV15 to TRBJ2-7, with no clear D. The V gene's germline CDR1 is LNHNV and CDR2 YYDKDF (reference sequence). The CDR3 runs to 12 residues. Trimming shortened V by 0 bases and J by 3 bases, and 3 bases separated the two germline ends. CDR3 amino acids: CATSRDNYEQYF. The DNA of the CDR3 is TGTGCCACCAGCAGAGATAACTACGAGCAGTACTTC.

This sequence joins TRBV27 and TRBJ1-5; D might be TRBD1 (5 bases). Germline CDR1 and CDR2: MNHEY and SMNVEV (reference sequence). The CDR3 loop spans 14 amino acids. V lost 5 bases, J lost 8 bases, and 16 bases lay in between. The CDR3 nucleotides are TGTGCCAGCAGTCTCACGGGGGGTTGGGAGCCCCAGCATTTT. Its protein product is CASSLTGGWEPQHF.

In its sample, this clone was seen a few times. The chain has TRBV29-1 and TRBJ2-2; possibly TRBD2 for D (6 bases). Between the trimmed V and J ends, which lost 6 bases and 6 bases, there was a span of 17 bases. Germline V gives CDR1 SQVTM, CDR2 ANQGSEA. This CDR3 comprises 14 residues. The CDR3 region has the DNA TGCAGCGTCCTTGGGGGGAGCGGCGCCGGGGAGCTGTTTTTT. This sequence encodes CSVLGGSGAGELFF.

CDR3 sequence: CASSAQRSTDTQYF. The CDR3 region has the DNA TGTGCCAGCAGCGCTCAGCGGTCCACAGATACGCAGTATTTT. The chain recombines TRBV9 with TRBJ2-3; D perhaps matches TRBD2 (5 bases). Trimming shortened V by 3 bases and J by 2 bases, and 10 bases separated the two germline ends. This CDR3 has 14 amino acids. Germline V gives CDR1 SGDLS, CDR2 YYNGEE. Filled out from reference TRBV9 and TRBJ2-3, the complete variable domain reads DSGVTQTPKHLITATGQRVTLRCSPRSGDLSVYWYQQSLDQGLQFLIQYYNGEERAKGNILERFSAQQFPDLHSELNLSSLELGDSALYFCASSAQRSTDTQYFGPGTRLTVL.

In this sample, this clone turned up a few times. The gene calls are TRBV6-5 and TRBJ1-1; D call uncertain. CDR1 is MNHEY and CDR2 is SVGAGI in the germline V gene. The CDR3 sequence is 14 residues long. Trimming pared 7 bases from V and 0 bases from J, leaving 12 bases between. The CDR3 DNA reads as TGTGCCAGCACCCCCCTAGAGTTGAACACTGAAGCTTTCTTT. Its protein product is CASTPLELNTEAFF.

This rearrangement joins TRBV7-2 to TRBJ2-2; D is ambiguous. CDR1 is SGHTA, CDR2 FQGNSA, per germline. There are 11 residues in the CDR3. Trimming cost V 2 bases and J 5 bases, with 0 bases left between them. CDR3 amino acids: CASSLTGELFF. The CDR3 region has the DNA TGTGCCAGCAGCTTAACCGGGGAGCTGTTTTTT.

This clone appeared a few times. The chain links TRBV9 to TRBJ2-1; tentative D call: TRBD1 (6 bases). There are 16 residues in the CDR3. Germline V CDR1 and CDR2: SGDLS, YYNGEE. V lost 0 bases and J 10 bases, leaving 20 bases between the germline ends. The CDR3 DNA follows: TGTGCCAGCAGCGTAGAGATCACAGGGTTTGGGTGGGAGCAGTTCTTC. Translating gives CASSVEITGFGWEQFF.